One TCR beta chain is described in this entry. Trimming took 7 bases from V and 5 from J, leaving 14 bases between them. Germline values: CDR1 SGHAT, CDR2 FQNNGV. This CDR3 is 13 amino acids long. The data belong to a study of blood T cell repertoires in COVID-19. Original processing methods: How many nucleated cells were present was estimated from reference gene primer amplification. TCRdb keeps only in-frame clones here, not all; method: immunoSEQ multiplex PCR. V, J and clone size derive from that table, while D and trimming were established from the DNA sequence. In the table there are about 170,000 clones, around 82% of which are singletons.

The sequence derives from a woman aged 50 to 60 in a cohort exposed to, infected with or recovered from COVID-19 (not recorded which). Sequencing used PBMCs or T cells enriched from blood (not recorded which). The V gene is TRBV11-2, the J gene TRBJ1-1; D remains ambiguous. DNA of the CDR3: TGTGCCAGCACAATTAGCGGGAGGACTGAAGCTTTCTTT. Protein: CASTISGRTEAFF.